Sequencing of this T cell receptor beta chain was carried out in a study of blood T cells in healthy people across ages. The CDR3 is made up of 13 amino acids. The V end was cut by 3 bases, the J end by 2 bases, with 7 bases between. Many counts were recorded for this clonotype. Together with a sample-barcoded 5' primer, a J-beta primer mix was included in a second PCR lasting about 6 to 12 cycles. One entry per CDR3 protein results from TCRdb running MiXCR on the 5' RACE reads. The sample has some 1,000,000 distinct CDR3 sequences; around 27% are singletons. Peripheral blood was drawn, around 9.5 milliliters per donor. At least 6 million PBMCs were isolated per sample. These data were also reused for a study on T cells of mothers and their children. That work contributes: The sample comes from some ten healthy Caucasian donors: mothers and children. The yield was over 8.5 million TCR beta CDR3 reads from each mother and a few million from each child.

The clonotype was recovered from a girl aged 2 to 10 in good health. V and J are TRBV12-3 or TRBV12-4 and TRBJ1-2; D remains ambiguous. The sequencing input was blood. The DNA of the CDR3 is TGTGCCAGCAGTTTCTCGGCAAACTATGGCTACACCTTC. Its translation is CASSFSANYGYTF.